A single sample is the source of the 4 T cell receptor beta chains below, sequenced in a study of post-analysis software for immune sequencing data. These TCRs' antigens remain unknown. Tagging with unique molecular identifiers was a feature of the TCR beta cDNA libraries. TCRdb processed the PCR reads anew with MiXCR; each CDR3 protein has one entry. The sample lists approximately 440,000 distinct CDR3 sequences; around 40% were seen once. Study-level points and caveats: When patients were compared with controls, a handful of TRBV segments were more frequent, TRBV5-6, TRBV5-1 and TRBV20-1 among them.

Sequencing was performed on blood. These receptors all come from a girl aged 5-17 years with multiple sclerosis.

CDR3 amino acids: CASSFGGRHGYTF. The CDR3 DNA follows: TGTGCCAGCAGTTTTGGGGGGAGGCATGGCTACACCTTC. The chain uses TRBV27 and TRBJ1-2; D is perhaps TRBD1 (5 bases). Germline V CDR1 and CDR2: MNHEY, SMNVEV (reference sequence). The CDR3 has 13 amino acids. Between the trimmed V and J ends, which lost 3 bases and 6 bases, there was a span of 11 bases.

Regarding this clonotype: A single base separates this from a much larger clone, so it may be a read error. The J gene is TRBJ2-5, the V gene TRBV29-1, with 11 bases identical to TRBD1. Looked up from germline, CDR1 is SQVTM and CDR2 is ANQGSEA. V lost 5 bases, J lost 11 bases, and 13 bases stayed unmatched. This CDR3 contains 14 residues. CDR3 region: CSVSGTGGRNEQYF. As DNA, the CDR3 is TGCAGCGTTTCCGGGACAGGGGGACGGAATGAGCAGTACTTC.

This chain joins TRBV29-1 and TRBJ2-7, with 9 bases aligning to TRBD1. The CDR3 is made up of 13 amino acids. CDR1 is SQVTM and CDR2 is ANQGSEA in the germline V gene. The V gene end was trimmed by 7 bases and the J gene end by 7 bases; junction bases not matched to a gene: 11. The DNA for the CDR3 is TGCAGCGCCATCCGGGACAGGGTTGGTGAGCAGTACTTC. This translates into CSAIRDRVGEQYF.

This clonotype was found a few times. This could be a read error, since a much larger clone is one nucleotide away. The V call is TRBV5-5, the J call TRBJ2-5; 9 positions agree with TRBD2. The tail of the sequence fits TRBJ2-7 better, so the J call may be wrong. CDR3 length equals 16 residues. Germline V gene data show CDR1 as SGHKS and CDR2 as YYEKEE (reference sequence). Written as DNA, the CDR3 is TGTGCCTGCAGCTTGGAGGCTAGCGGGACTTTTTACGAGCAGTACTTC. This sequence encodes CACSLEASGTFYEQYF.